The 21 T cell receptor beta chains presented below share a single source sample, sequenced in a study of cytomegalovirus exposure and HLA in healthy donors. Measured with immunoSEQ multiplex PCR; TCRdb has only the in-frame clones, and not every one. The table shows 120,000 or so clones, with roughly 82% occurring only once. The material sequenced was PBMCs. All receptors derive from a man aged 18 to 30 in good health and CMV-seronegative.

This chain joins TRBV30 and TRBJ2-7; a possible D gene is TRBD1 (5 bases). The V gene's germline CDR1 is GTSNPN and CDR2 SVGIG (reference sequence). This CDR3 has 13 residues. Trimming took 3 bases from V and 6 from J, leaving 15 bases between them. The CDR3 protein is CAWSSGYLGEQYF. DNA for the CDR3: TGTGCCTGGAGCTCAGGGTACCTAGGCGAGCAGTACTTC. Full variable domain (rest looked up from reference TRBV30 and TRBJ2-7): SQTIHQWPATLVQPVGSPLSLECTVEGTSNPNLYWYRQAAGRGLQLLFYSVGIGQISSEVPQNLSASRPQDRQFILSSKKLLLSDSGFYLCAWSSGYLGEQYFGPGTRLTVT.

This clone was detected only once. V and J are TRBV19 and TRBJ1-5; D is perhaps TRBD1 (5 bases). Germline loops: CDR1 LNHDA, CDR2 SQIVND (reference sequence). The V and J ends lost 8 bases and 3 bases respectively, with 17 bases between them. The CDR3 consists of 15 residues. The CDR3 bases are TGTGCCAGTCGGATGTCAGGGTTCAACAATCAGCCCCAGCATTTT. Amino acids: CASRMSGFNNQPQHF.

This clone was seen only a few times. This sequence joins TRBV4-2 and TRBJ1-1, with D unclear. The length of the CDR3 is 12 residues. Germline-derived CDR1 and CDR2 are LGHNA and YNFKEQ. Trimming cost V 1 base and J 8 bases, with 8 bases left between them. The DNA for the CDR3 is TGTGCCAGCAGCCAAGCCGGGAACGAAGCTTTCTTT. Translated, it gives CASSQAGNEAFF.

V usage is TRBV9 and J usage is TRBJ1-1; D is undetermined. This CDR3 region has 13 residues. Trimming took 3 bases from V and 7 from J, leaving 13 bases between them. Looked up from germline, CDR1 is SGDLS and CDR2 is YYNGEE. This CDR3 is CASSESYGFEAFF. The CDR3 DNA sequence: TGTGCCAGCAGCGAAAGTTACGGTTTTGAAGCTTTCTTT.

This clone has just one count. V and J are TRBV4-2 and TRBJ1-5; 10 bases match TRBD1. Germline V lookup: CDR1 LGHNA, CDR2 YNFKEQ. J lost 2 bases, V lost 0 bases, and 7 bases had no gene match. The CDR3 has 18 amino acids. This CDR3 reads CASSQDRTGGGGNQPQHF. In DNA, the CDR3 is TGTGCCAGCAGCCAAGACCGGACAGGGGGAGGCGGCAATCAGCCCCAGCATTTT.

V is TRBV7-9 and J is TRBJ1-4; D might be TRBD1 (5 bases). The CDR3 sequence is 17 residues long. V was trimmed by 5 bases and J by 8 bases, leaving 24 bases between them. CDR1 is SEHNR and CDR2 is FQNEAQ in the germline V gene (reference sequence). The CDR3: CASSLGGATAVNEKLFF. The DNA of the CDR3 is TGTGCCAGCAGCCTCGGTGGGGCGACGGCAGTTAACGAAAAACTGTTTTTT.

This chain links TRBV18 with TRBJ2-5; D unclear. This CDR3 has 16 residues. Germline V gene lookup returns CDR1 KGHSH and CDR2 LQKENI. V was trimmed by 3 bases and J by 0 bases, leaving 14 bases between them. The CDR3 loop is CASSPLYDTYQETQYF. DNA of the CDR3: TGTGCCAGCTCACCCCTCTACGATACGTACCAAGAGACCCAGTACTTC.

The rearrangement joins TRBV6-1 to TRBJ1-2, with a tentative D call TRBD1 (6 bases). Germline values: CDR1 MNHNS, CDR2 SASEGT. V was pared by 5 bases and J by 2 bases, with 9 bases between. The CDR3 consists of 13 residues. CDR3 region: CASSRTENYGYTF. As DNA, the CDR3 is TGTGCCAGCAGTCGGACAGAGAACTATGGCTACACCTTC.

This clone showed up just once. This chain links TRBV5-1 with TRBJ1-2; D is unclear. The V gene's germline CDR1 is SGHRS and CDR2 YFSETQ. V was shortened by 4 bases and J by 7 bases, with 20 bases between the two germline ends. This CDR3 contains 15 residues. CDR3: CASSPGDVVLGGYTF. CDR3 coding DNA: TGCGCCAGCAGCCCTGGGGATGTAGTACTAGGTGGCTACACCTTC.

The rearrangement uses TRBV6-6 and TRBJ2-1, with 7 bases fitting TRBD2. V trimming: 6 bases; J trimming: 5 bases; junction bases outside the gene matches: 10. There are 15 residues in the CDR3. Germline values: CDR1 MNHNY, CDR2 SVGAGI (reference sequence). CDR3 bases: TGTGCCAGCAGCAAACTAGCGTTGAGACACAATGAGCAGTTCTTC. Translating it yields CASSKLALRHNEQFF.

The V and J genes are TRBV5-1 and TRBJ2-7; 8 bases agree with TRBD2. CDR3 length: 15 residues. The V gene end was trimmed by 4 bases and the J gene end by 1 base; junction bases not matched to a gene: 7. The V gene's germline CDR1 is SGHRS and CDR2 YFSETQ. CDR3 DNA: TGCGCCAGCAGCCCCGGGAGGGGGGCTTCCTACGAGCAGTACTTC. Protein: CASSPGRGASYEQYF.

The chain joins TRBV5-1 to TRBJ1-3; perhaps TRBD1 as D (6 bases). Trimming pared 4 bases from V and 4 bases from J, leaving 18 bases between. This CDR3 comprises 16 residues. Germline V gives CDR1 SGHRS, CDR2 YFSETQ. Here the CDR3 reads CASSRDRGGSGNTIYF. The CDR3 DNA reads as TGCGCCAGCAGCCGCGACCGGGGGGGCTCGGGAAACACCATATATTTT.

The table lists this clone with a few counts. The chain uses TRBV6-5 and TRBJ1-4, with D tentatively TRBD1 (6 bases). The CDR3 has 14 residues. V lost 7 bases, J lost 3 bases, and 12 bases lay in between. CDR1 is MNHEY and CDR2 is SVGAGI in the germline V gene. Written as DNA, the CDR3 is TGTGCCAGCATGGCGGGGGGCTCTAATGAAAAACTGTTTTTT. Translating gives CASMAGGSNEKLFF.

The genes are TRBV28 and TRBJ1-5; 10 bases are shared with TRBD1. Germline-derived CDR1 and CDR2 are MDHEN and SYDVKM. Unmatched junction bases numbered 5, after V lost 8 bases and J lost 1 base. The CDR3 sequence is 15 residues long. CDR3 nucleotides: TGTGCCAGCCATGGGACAGGGGTGAGCAATCAGCCCCAGCATTTT. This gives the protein CASHGTGVSNQPQHF.

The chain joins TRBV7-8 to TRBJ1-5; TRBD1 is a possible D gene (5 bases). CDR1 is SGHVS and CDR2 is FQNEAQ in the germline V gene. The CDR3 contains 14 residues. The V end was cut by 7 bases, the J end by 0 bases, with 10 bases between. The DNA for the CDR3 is TGTGCCAGCACACAGGCTCATAGCAATCAGCCCCAGCATTTT. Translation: CASTQAHSNQPQHF. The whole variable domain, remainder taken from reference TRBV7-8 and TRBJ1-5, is GAGVSQSPRYKVAKRGQDVALRCDPISGHVSLFWYQQALGQGPEFLTYFQNEAQLDKSGLPSDRFFAERPEGSVSTLKIQRTQQEDSAVYLCASTQAHSNQPQHFGDGTRLSIL.

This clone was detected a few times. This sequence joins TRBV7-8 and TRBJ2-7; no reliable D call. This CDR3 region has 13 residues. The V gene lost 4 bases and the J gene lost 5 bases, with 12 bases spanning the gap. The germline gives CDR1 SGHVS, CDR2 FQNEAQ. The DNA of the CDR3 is TGTGCCAGCAGCTGGCAGGAACGTGACGAGCAGTACTTC. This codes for CASSWQERDEQYF.

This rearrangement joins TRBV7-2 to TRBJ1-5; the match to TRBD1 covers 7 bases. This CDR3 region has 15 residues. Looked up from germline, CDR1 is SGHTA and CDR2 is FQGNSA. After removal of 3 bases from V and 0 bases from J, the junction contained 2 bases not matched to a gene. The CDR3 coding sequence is TGTGCCAGCAGCTTCACAGGGGCTAGCAATCAGCCCCAGCATTTT. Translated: CASSFTGASNQPQHF.

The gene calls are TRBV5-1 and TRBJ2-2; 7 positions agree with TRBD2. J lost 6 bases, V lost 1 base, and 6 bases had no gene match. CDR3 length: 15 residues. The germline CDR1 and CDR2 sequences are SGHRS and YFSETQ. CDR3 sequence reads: CASSLRSGEAGELFF. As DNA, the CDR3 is TGCGCCAGCAGCTTGAGAAGCGGGGAAGCCGGGGAGCTGTTTTTT.

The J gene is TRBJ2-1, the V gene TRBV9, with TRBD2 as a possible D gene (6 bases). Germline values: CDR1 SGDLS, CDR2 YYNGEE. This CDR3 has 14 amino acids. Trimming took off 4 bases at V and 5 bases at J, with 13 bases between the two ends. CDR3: CASSPDGGNNEQFF. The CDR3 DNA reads TGTGCCAGCAGCCCCGACGGGGGAAACAATGAGCAGTTCTTC.

CDR3 DNA sequence: TGTGCCAGCAGCCGGACAGGGGAACCTGGCTACACCTTC. It yields the protein CASSRTGEPGYTF. The J gene is TRBJ1-2, the V gene TRBV7-2; TRBD1 matches 9 bases. The CDR3 spans 13 residues. The V gene's germline CDR1 is SGHTA and CDR2 FQGNSA. V dropped 5 bases and J dropped 7; count of bases not matched to a gene: 5.

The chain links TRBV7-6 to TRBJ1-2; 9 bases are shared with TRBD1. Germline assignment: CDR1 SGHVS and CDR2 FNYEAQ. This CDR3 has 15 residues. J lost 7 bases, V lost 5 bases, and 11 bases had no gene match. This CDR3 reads CASSPSGTGKVGYTF. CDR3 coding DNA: TGTGCCAGCAGCCCGTCAGGGACAGGGAAGGTTGGCTACACCTTC.